Described below is a single TCR beta chain sequence and its context. Its antigen target is currently unknown. One base away there is no much larger clone; base qualities are not given. Resection was performed on patients in Japan or China between the mid-2010s and the late 2010s. Histologic diagnosis of each case was confirmed independently by two lung cancer pathologists on H&E slides. For nucleic acid extraction, premalignant or tumor cells were enriched by macro-dissection following pathologic assessment. FFPE tissue was used for DNA isolation with the AllPrep DNA/RNA FFPE Kit. The entry originates in a study of immune evolution from preneoplasia to lung adenocarcinoma (dated by TCRdb to the early 2020s). Study-wide context: HLA loss of heterozygosity was found in about 6.3% of AIS, roughly 15% of MIA and under 40% of ADC lesions, and in no AAH lesions. The study used immune gene expression, TCR sequencing and multiplex immunofluorescence to profile the immune contexture of lung adenocarcinoma precursors and invasive adenocarcinoma. Resected precursor lesions (AAH, AIS, MIA) and invasive adenocarcinomas were compared against paired morphologically normal lung tissue. Sample size was determined by specimen availability and not by a prior power calculation. The immune data were integrated with whole exome sequencing and methylation data obtained from the same cohort of nodules. A total of under 60 patients with pulmonary nodules who underwent surgical resection were included in the overall cohort. The TCR sequencing data were obtained from 51 patients. It was reported in the study that 105 samples were used for TCR sequencing. POLYSOLVER was used to infer Class I HLA alleles from exome data, and LOHHLA was used to detect allele-specific HLA loss.

What the study reported, not specific to this receptor: Normal lung had the highest top T cell clone frequencies, and these frequencies appeared to fall progressively from AAH through AIS, MIA and invasive adenocarcinoma. The findings were based on association rather than direct causation, and larger cohorts with long-term follow-up and longitudinal biopsies were deemed needed. Because all patients came from Japan and China, whether the findings apply to Western populations was uncertain. Compared with EGFR-mutant or double wild-type lesions, KRAS-mutant nodules had the highest T cell clonality. Clonality was highest in normal lung, while later-stage lesions appeared to have lower clonality but higher T cell density and diversity.

TCR beta CDR3 regions were sequenced from DNA using the immunoSEQ hsTCRbeta Kit. Per the original workflow: The ImmunoSEQ Analyzer was used to analyse the TCR sequencing data. T cell clonality was calculated on productive rearrangements as 1 minus Pielou's evenness. To measure T cell diversity, the inverse Simpson index was applied to productive templates. T cell density was TCR beta template counts normalized to usable DNA, estimated by amplifying and sequencing housekeeping genes. Two-sided Kruskal-Wallis tests were used to compare TCR metrics between histologic stages. TCRdb re-hosts the immuneACCESS table, in-frame sequences only. Its copies lack some clones; in the studies checked, an unresolved V gene accounts for under half of them, and the cause for the rest is not known. The V and J calls and the clone size are those of that table, but D and trimming were determined from the DNA. The sample table contains approximately 9,000 clones; only one count was recorded for around 79% of them. The biggest ten clones account for around 9% of the sample.

CDR1 and CDR2 were assigned from the germline V gene as SGHRS and YFSETQ. Here V drops 1 base and J drops 2 bases, and the junction holds 6 bases not matched to any gene. The CDR3, from cysteine to phenylalanine, totals 18 residues. Just CDR3 DNA is preserved here, 54 bases in frame from base 1. The sequencing sample was made of FFPE minimally invasive lung adenocarcinoma tissue. This sample's cell subset or site label indicates: micro-invasive lung adenocarcinoma (MIA). The sequence was obtained from an older donor with lung adenocarcinoma. The V and J segments used are TRBV5-1 and TRBJ2-1, with TRBD2 identical over 13 junction bases. The CDR3 here reads CASSLWPGTSGTYNEQFF. The DNA reads as follows: TGCGCCAGCAGCTTGTGGCCCGGGACTAGCGGGACCTACAATGAGCAGTTCTTC.